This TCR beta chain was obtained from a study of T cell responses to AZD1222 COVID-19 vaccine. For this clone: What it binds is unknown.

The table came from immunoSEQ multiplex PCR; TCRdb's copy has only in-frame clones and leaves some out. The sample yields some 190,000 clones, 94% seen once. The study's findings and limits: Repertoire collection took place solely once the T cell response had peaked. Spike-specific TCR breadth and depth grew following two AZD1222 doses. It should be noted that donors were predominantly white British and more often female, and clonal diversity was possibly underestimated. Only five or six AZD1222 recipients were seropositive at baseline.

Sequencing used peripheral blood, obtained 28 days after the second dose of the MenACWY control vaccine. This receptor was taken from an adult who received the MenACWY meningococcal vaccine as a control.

Here the CDR3 reads CASSPSILNEQFF. DNA for the CDR3: TGTGCCAGCAGCCCCTCCATCCTCAATGAGCAGTTCTTC. This chain uses TRBV3-1 (or the pseudogene TRBV3-2) with TRBJ2-1; D is unresolved. This CDR3 is 13 amino acids long. The V and J ends lost 4 bases and 6 bases respectively, with 10 bases between them. Germline CDR1 reads LGHDT; CDR2 reads YNNKEL (reference sequence).